These T cell receptor beta chains were read from a single sample in a study of shared clonotypes between healthy human individuals. The table came from immunoSEQ multiplex PCR; TCRdb's copy has only in-frame clones and leaves some out. The sample carries about 680,000 clones, around 90% recorded once. Sequenced material: naive CD8+ T cells sorted from blood. The receptors were sampled from a man aged 25-40 years in good health. Each CDR3 is given with its conserved first and last residue. Each record gives: clone size, V gene, D gene, J gene, CDR3 DNA, CDR3 protein. A D gene is named only where the DNA matches it firmly. Size is omitted from some rows. Given values are once, few, many or a class for expanded clones.

NA,TRBV5-4,NA,TRBJ1-2,TGTGCCAGCAGCTTGGACGGACGGAGGGGACACTATGGCTACACCTTC,CASSLDGRRGHYGYTF
NA,TRBV19,NA,TRBJ1-4,TGTGCCAGTAGTACCTTGATGGCGGACAGCAATAATGAAAAACTGTTTTTT,CASSTLMADSNNEKLFF
NA,TRBV14,TRBD2,TRBJ2-7,TGTGCCAGCAGCCATCCCCTTAGCGGGGTCTACGAGCAGTACTTC,CASSHPLSGVYEQYF
once,TRBV19,TRBD1,TRBJ1-1,TGTGCCAGTAGTACTTTAGGAGGGGGCTATACTGAAGCTTTCTTT,CASSTLGGGYTEAFF
NA,TRBV4-1,TRBD1,TRBJ1-3,TGCGCCAGCAGCCGGACAGGGGCCAACTCTGGAAACACCATATATTTT,CASSRTGANSGNTIYF
NA,TRBV7-9,NA,TRBJ2-1,TGTGCCAGCAGCTCGGAGGGACAGAAGGAGCAGTTCTTC,CASSSEGQKEQFF
few,TRBV6-1,NA,TRBJ2-2,TGTGCCAGCAGTGCGTGGACCGGGGAGCTGTTTTTT,CASSAWTGELFF
NA,TRBV2,TRBD2,TRBJ2-1,TGTGCCAGCAGTGCAGCGGTAGCGGGAGGGACCCTTTACAATGAGCAGTTCTTC,CASSAAVAGGTLYNEQFF
few,TRBV19,NA,TRBJ2-5,TGTGCCAGTAGTATAGTCGCGGACCAAGAGACCCAGTACTTC,CASSIVADQETQYF
once,TRBV4-1,TRBD2,TRBJ2-2,TGCGCCAGCAGCCAACCAATTAGAGCGGGGGACACCGGGGAGCTGTTTTTT,CASSQPIRAGDTGELFF
NA,TRBV28,NA,TRBJ1-2,TGTGCCAGCAGGGGCTACACCTTC,CASRGYTF
NA,TRBV28,TRBD1,TRBJ1-2,TGTGCCAGCAGTTTCTCGAAGGGGGCCTCGGGCTACACCTTC,CASSFSKGASGYTF
NA,TRBV9,TRBD2,TRBJ2-3,TGTGCCAGCAGCGCAGGACTAGCGGGCACAGATACGCAGTATTTT,CASSAGLAGTDTQYF
NA,TRBV5-4,TRBD1,TRBJ1-2,TGTGCCAGCAGCTTGGTGGCCGGGACAGGGGATGGCTACACCTTC,CASSLVAGTGDGYTF
NA,TRBV2,NA,TRBJ1-1,TGTGCCAGCACCGTCCACCCACAGGGCGGGAACACTGAAGCTTTCTTT,CASTVHPQGGNTEAFF
NA,TRBV6-5,TRBD1,TRBJ2-7,TGTGCCAGCAGTTACGGAGTCGGACAGGGGGCCTACGAGCAGTACTTC,CASSYGVGQGAYEQYF
NA,TRBV28,NA,TRBJ2-7,TGTGCCAGCAGTTTAGTCGGCAGGGTGTACGAGCAGTACTTC,CASSLVGRVYEQYF
NA,TRBV5-1,NA,TRBJ2-1,TGCGCCAGCAGCTCTATGCTAGTCGGAGTCGATGAGCAGTTCTTC,CASSSMLVGVDEQFF
once,TRBV5-1,NA,TRBJ2-1,TGCGCCAGCAGCACCGGGACCGACAATGAGCAGTTCTTC,CASSTGTDNEQFF
many,TRBV28,NA,TRBJ2-7,TGTGCCAGCTCAACGATTACCTACGAGCAGTACTTC,CASSTITYEQYF
NA,TRBV4-1,TRBD2,TRBJ2-5,TGCGCCAGCAGCCACCCTAGCGGGAGAGAACAAGAGACCCAGTACTTC,CASSHPSGREQETQYF
NA,TRBV6-4,NA,TRBJ1-5,TGTGCCAGCAGTGACCCCCGCCCCTACTACAATCAGCCCCAGCATTTT,CASSDPRPYYNQPQHF
many,TRBV7-8,NA,TRBJ2-1,TGTGCCAGCAGCTTAGGTCATTCATACTACAATGAGCAGTTCTTC,CASSLGHSYYNEQFF
NA,TRBV9,TRBD2,TRBJ2-2,TGTGCCAGCAGCGTATCTCGACTAGCGGGAGGGTCGAACACCGGGGAGCTGTTTTTT,CASSVSRLAGGSNTGELFF
NA,TRBV7-6,NA,TRBJ1-1,TGTGCCAGCAGCTTGGGCGGGCTGAGCACTGAAGCTTTCTTT,CASSLGGLSTEAFF
NA,TRBV7-9,TRBD1,TRBJ2-2,TGTGCCAGCGTAGACAGGGGCACCGGGGAGCTGTTTTTT,CASVDRGTGELFF